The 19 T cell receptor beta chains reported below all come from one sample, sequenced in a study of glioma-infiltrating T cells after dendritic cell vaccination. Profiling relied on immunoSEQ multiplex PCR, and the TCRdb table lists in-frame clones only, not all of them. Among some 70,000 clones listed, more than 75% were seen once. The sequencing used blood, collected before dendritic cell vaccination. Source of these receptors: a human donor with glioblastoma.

CDR3 sequence reads: CASSVDSNYGYTF. In DNA, the CDR3 is TGTGCCAGCAGTGTCGACAGTAACTATGGCTACACCTTC. The chain combines TRBV6-5 with TRBJ1-2, with TRBD1 as a possible D gene (5 bases). This CDR3 has 13 amino acids. Trimming shortened V by 5 bases and J by 1 base, and 8 bases separated the two germline ends. The germline gives CDR1 MNHEY, CDR2 SVGAGI.

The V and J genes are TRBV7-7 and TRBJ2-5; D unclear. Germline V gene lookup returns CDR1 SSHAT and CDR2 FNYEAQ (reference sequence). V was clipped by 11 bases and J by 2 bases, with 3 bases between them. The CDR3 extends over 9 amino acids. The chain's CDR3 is CAHQETQYF. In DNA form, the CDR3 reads TGTGCCCATCAAGAGACCCAGTACTTC. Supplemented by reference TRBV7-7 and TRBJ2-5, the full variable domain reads GAGVSQSPRYKVTKRGQDVTLRCDPISSHATLYWYQQALGQGPEFLTYFNYEAQPDKSGLPSDRFSAERPEGSISTLTIQRTEQRDSAMYRCAHQETQYFGPGTRLLVL.

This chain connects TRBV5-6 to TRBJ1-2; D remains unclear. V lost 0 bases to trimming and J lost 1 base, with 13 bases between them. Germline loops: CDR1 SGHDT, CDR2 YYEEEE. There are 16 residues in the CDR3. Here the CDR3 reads CASSLAKAGYNYGYTF. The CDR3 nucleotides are TGTGCCAGCAGCTTGGCCAAGGCGGGTTATAACTATGGCTACACCTTC. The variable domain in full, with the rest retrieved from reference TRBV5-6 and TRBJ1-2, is DAGVTQSPTHLIKTRGQQVTLRCSPKSGHDTVSWYQQALGQGPQFIFQYYEEEERQRGNFPDRFSGHQFPNYSSELNVNALLLGDSALYLCASSLAKAGYNYGYTFGSGTRLTVV.

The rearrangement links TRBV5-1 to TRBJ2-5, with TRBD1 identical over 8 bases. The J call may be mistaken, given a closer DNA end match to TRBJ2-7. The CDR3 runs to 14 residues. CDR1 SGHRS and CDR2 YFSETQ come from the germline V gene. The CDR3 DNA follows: TGCGCCAGCAGCTTGTACGACAGGGGATACGAGCAGTACTTC. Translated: CASSLYDRGYEQYF.

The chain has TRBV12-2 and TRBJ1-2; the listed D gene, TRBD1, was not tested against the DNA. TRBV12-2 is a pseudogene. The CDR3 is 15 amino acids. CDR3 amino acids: CASRLVFEVQDGYTF. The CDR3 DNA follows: TGTGCAAGTCGCTTAGTGTTTGAAGTCCAGGATGGCTACACCTTC.

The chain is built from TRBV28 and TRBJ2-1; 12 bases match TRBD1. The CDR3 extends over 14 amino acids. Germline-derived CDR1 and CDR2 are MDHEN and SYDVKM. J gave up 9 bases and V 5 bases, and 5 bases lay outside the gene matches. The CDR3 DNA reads TGTGCCAGCAGTAGCGGGACAGGGGGCGGTGAGCAGTTCTTC. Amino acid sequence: CASSSGTGGGEQFF. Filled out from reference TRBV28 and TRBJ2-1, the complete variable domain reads DVKVTQSSRYLVKRTGEKVFLECVQDMDHENMFWYRQDPGLGLRLIYFSYDVKMKEKGDIPEGYSVSREKKERFSLILESASTNQTSMYLCASSSGTGGGEQFFGPGTRLTVL.

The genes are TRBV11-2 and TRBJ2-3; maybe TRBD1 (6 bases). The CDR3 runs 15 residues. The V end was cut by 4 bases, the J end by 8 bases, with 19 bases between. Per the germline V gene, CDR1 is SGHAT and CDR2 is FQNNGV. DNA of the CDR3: TGTGCCAGCAGCTACCGGACAGTGGGGAGTGTTACGCAGTATTTT. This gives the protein CASSYRTVGSVTQYF. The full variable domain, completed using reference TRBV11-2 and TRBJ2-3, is EAGVAQSPRYKIIEKRQSVAFWCNPISGHATLYWYQQILGQGPKLLIQFQNNGVVDDSQLPKDRFSAERLKGVDSTLKIQPAKLEDSAVYLCASSYRTVGSVTQYFGPGTRLTVL.

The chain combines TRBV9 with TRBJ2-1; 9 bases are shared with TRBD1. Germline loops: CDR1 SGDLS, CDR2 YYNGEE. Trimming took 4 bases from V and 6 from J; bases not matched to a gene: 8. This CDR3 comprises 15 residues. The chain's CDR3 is CASSQKQGAGNEQFF. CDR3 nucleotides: TGTGCCAGCAGCCAAAAACAGGGGGCCGGCAATGAGCAGTTCTTC.

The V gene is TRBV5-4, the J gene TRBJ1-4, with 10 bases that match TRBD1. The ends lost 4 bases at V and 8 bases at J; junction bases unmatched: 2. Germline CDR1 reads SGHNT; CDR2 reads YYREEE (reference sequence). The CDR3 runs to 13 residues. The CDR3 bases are TGTGCCAGCAGCGTGGACAGGGGGGAAAAACTGTTTTTT. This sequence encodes CASSVDRGEKLFF.

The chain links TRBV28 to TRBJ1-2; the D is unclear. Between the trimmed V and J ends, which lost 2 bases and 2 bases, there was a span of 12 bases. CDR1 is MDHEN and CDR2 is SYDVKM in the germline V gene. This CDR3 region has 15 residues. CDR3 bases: TGTGCCAGCAGTTTAGGTGAACTTAGCAACTATGGCTACACCTTC. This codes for CASSLGELSNYGYTF.

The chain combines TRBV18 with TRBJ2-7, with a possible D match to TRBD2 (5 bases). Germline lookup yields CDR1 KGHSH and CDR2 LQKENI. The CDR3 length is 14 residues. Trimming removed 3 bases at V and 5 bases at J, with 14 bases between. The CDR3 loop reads CASSPDPGYHEQYF. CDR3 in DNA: TGTGCCAGCTCACCCGATCCGGGGTACCACGAGCAGTACTTC.

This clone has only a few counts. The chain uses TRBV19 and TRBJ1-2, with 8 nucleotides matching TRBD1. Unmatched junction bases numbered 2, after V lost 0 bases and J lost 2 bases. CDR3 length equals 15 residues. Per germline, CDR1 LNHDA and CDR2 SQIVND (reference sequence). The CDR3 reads CASSIDGQGNYGYTF. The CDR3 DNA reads TGTGCCAGTAGTATAGACGGACAGGGCAACTATGGCTACACCTTC.

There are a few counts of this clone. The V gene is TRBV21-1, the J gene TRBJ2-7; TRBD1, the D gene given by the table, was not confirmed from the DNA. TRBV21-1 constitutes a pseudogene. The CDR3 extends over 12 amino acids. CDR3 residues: CASSNTGNEQYF. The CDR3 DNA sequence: TGTGCCAGCAGCAACACAGGGAACGAGCAGTACTTC.

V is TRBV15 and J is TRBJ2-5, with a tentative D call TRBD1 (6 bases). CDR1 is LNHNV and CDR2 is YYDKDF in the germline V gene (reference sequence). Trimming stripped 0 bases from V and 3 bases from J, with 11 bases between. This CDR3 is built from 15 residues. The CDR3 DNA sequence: TGTGCCACCAGCAGAGATCATCCAGGGGAAGAGACCCAGTACTTC. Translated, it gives CATSRDHPGEETQYF. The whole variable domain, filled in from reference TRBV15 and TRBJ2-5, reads DAMVIQNPRYQVTQFGKPVTLSCSQTLNHNVMYWYQQKSSQAPKLLFHYYDKDFNNEADTPDNFQSRRPNTSFCFLDIRSPGLGDTAMYLCATSRDHPGEETQYFGPGTRLLVL.

The CDR3 here is CASSPVRQGTDTQYF. The CDR3 DNA is TGTGCCAGCAGTCCCGTCCGACAGGGGACAGATACGCAGTATTTT. The gene calls are TRBV27 and TRBJ2-3, with 8 bases matching TRBD1. This CDR3 is 15 amino acids long. J was trimmed by 3 bases and V by 5 bases; bases with no gene match: 7. Germline CDR1 reads MNHEY; CDR2 reads SMNVEV (reference sequence).

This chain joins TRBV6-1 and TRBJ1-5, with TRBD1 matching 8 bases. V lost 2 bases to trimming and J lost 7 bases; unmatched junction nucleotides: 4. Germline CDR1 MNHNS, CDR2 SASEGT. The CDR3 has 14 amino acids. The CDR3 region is CASSELAGGQPQHF. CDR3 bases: TGTGCCAGCAGTGAATTGGCAGGGGGCCAGCCCCAGCATTTT.

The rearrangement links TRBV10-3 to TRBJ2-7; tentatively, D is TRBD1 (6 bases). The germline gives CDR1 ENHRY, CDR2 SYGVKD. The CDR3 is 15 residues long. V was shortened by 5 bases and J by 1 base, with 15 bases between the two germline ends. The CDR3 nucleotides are TGTGCCATCAGTCCCTCGACAGGTCCTTCCTACGAGCAGTACTTC. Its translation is CAISPSTGPSYEQYF.

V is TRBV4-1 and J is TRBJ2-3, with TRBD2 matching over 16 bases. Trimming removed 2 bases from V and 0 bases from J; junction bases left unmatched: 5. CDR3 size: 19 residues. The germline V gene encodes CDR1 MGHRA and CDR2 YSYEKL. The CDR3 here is CASSQTGTSGGGSTDTQYF. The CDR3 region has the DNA TGCGCCAGCAGCCAAACCGGGACTAGCGGGGGGGGGAGCACAGATACGCAGTATTTT.

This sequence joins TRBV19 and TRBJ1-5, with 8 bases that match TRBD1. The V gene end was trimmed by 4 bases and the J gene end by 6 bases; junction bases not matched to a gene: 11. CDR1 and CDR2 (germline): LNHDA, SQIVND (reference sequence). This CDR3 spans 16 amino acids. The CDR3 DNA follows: TGTGCCAGTAGTACCCGACAGGGGTGGACATTTCAGCCCCAGCATTTT. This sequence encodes CASSTRQGWTFQPQHF. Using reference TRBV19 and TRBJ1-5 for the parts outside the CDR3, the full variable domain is DGGITQSPKYLFRKEGQNVTLSCEQNLNHDAMYWYRQDPGQGLRLIYYSQIVNDFQKGDIAEGYSVSREKKESFPLTVTSAQKNPTAFYLCASSTRQGWTFQPQHFGDGTRLSIL.